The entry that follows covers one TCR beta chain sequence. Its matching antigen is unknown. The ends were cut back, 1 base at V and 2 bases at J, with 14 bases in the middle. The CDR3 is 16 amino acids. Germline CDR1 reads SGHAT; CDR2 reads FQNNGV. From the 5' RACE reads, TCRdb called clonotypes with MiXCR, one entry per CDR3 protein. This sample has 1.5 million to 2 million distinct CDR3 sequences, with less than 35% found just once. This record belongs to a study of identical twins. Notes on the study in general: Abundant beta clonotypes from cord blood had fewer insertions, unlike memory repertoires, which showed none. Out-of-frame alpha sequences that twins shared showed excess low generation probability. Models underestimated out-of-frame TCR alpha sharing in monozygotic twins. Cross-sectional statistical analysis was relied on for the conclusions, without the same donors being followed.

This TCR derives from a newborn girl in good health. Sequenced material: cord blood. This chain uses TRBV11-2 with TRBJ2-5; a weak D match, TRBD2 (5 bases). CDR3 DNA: TGTGCCAGCAGCTTAGGGTTGCTAGCTCGACAAGAGACCCAGTACTTC. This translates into CASSLGLLARQETQYF. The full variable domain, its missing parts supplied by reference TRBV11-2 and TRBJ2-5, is EAGVAQSPRYKIIEKRQSVAFWCNPISGHATLYWYQQILGQGPKLLIQFQNNGVVDDSQLPKDRFSAERLKGVDSTLKIQPAKLEDSAVYLCASSLGLLARQETQYFGPGTRLLVL.